The 5 T cell receptor beta chains below come from one sample, sequenced in a study of T-cell reconstitution after alpha-beta-depleted transplantation in children. Preparation of the TCRbeta library was carried out with unique molecular identifiers. TCRdb passed the PCR reads through MiXCR, listing each CDR3 protein once. The sample contains about half a million distinct CDR3 sequences, approximately 12% of which appear only once. The source material was PBMCs from the stem cell graft donor, sampled from the stem cell graft. The receptors were sampled from a human donor who donated a stem cell graft to a child with combined immunodeficiency.

This clonotype was detected only a few times. The chain is built from TRBV11-2 and TRBJ2-3; tentative D call: TRBD2 (6 bases). The CDR3 is made up of 18 amino acids. CDR1 is SGHAT, CDR2 FQNNGV, per germline. V dropped 3 bases and J dropped 1 base, with 20 bases sitting between them. This CDR3 reads CASSFDGWSSGGTDTQYF. In DNA form, the CDR3 reads TGTGCCAGCAGCTTTGACGGATGGAGCTCGGGGGGCACAGATACGCAGTATTTT.

About this clonotype: Since a much larger clone is just one base distant, this may be a read error. The V call is TRBV28, the J call TRBJ2-4, with TRBD2 identical over 7 bases. Germline CDR1 MDHEN, CDR2 SYDVKM. This CDR3 is built from 14 residues. The CDR3 coding sequence is TGTGCCAGCAAACTCTGGAGGGAGGGAAACATTGAGTACTTC. Translated: CASKLWREGNIEYF.

In its sample, this clonotype was seen many times. The rearrangement uses TRBV20-1 and TRBJ1-2; D not resolved. The CDR3 spans 14 residues. Trimming cost V 0 bases and J 8 bases, with 16 bases left between them. CDR1 and CDR2 (germline): DFQATT, SNEGSKA (reference sequence). CDR3 protein: CSARDDRPLGGYTF. In nucleotides, the CDR3 is TGCAGTGCTAGAGATGACCGACCCCTAGGAGGCTACACCTTC.

This clonotype was picked up many times. The chain couples TRBV9 to TRBJ2-3; D may be TRBD2 (6 bases). The CDR3 sequence is 15 residues long. V shed 3 bases and J shed 5 bases, with 16 bases lying between them. Germline V gene lookup returns CDR1 SGDLS and CDR2 YYNGEE. The CDR3 sequence is CASSGSGSGVDTQYF. CDR3 bases: TGTGCCAGCAGCGGGAGCGGGTCGGGGGTAGATACGCAGTATTTT. Filled out from reference TRBV9 and TRBJ2-3, the complete variable domain reads DSGVTQTPKHLITATGQRVTLRCSPRSGDLSVYWYQQSLDQGLQFLIQYYNGEERAKGNILERFSAQQFPDLHSELNLSSLELGDSALYFCASSGSGSGVDTQYFGPGTRLTVL.

The CDR3 DNA reads TGTGCCAGCAGTCCCACTCTACATACGCAGTATTTT. Protein sequence: CASSPTLHTQYF. The V gene is TRBV12-3 or TRBV12-4, the J gene TRBJ2-3; unclear D gene. This CDR3 region has 12 residues. V lost 5 bases, J lost 7 bases, and 10 bases lay in between.